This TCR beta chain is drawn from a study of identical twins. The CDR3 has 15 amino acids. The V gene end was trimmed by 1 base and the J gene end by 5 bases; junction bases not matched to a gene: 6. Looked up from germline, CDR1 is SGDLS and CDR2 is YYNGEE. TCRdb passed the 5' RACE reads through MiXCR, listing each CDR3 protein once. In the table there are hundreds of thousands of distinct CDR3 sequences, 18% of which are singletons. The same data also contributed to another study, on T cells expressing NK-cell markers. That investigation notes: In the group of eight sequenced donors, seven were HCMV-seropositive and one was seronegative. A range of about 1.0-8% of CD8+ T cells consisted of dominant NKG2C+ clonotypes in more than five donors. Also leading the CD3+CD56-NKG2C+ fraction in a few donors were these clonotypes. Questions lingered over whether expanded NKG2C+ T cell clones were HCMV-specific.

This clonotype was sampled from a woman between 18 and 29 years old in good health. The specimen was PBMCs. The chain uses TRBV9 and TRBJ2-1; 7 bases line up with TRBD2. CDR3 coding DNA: TGTGCCAGCAGCGTACAAGCGGGGAGGCACAATGAGCAGTTCTTC. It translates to CASSVQAGRHNEQFF.